This T cell receptor (beta chain) was identified during a study of cytomegalovirus exposure and HLA in healthy donors. Concerning this clone itself: Its antigen is still unknown.

The PCR had 60 Vbeta and 13 Jbeta primers. Clones were read by immunoSEQ multiplex PCR, and TCRdb kept only the in-frame ones, dropping some. The table lists about 73,000 clones, 65% to 85% of them singletons. V lost 5 bases and J lost 2, with 23 bases in between. CDR3 length: 18 amino acids. Germline lookup yields CDR1 SGHVS and CDR2 FQNEAQ. Study results and limitations: The study listed 150 to 200 cytomegalovirus-associated TCR beta chains.

V usage is TRBV7-8 and J usage is TRBJ2-3; D perhaps matches TRBD1 (7 bases). The sequence derives from a man between 65 and 80 years old in good health and CMV-seronegative. Sequenced material: PBMCs. CDR3 in DNA: TGTGCCAGCAGCGTCCAGGGGGGCGTGGTCCAAAACACAGATACGCAGTATTTT. Its protein product is CASSVQGGVVQNTDTQYF. Full variable domain (remainder filled in from reference TRBV7-8 and TRBJ2-3): GAGVSQSPRYKVAKRGQDVALRCDPISGHVSLFWYQQALGQGPEFLTYFQNEAQLDKSGLPSDRFFAERPEGSVSTLKIQRTQQEDSAVYLCASSVQGGVVQNTDTQYFGPGTRLTVL.